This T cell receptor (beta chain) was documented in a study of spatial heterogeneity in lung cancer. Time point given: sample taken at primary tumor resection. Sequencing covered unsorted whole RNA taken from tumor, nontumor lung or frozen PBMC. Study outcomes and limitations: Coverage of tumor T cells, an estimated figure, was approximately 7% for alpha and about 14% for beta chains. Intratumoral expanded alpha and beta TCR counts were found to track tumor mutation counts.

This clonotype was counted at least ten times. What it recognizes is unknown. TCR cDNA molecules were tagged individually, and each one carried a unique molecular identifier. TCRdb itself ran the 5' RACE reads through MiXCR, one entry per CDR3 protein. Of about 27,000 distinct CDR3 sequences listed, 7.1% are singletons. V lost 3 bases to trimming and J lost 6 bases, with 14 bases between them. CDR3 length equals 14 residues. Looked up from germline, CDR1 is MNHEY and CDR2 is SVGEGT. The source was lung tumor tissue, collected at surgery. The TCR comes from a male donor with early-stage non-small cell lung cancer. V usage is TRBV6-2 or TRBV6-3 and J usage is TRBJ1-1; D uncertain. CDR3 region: CASSYRRGSAEAFF. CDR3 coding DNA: TGTGCCAGCAGTTATCGGCGGGGAAGCGCTGAAGCTTTCTTT.